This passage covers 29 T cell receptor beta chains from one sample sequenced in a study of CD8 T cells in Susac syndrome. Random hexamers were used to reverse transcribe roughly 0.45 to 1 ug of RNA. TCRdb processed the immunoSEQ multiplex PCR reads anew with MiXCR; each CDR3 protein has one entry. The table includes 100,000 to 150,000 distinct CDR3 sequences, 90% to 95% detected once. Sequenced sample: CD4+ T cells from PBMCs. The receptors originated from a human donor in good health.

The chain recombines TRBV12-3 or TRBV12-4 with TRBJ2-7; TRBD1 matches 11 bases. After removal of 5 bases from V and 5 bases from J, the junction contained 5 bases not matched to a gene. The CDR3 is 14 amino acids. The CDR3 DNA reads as TGTGCCAGCAGTCGTGGACAGGGGGCGAACGAGCAGTACTTC. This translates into CASSRGQGANEQYF.

The CDR3 sequence: CASSYSVTGTPDGYTF. Here the CDR3 DNA reads TGTGCCAGCAGTTACTCGGTCACTGGGACTCCTGACGGCTACACCTTC. The chain carries TRBV6-2 or TRBV6-3 and TRBJ1-2, with D possibly matching TRBD1 (5 bases). Germline assignment: CDR1 MNHEY and CDR2 SVGEGT. The CDR3 length is 16 residues. The ends were cut back, 0 bases at V and 8 bases at J, with 19 bases in the middle.

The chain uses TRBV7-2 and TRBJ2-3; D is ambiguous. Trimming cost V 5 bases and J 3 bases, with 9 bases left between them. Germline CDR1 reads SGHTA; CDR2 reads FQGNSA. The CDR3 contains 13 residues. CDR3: CASSPLGTDTQYF. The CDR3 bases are TGTGCCAGCAGCCCTTTGGGAACAGATACGCAGTATTTT.

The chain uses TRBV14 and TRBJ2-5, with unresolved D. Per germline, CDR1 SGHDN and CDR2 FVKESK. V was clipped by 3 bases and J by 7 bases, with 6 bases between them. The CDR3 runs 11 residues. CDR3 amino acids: CASSHGRTQYF. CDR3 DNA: TGTGCCAGCAGCCACGGACGGACCCAGTACTTC.

CDR3 region: CASSLQGAGGQPQHF. The CDR3 DNA sequence: TGTGCCAGCAGCTTACAGGGGGCGGGCGGTCAGCCCCAGCATTTT. The V gene is TRBV7-2, the J gene TRBJ1-5, with TRBD1 matching over 8 bases. In germline, CDR1 is SGHTA, CDR2 FQGNSA. The CDR3 totals 15 residues. J was trimmed by 6 bases and V by 2 bases; bases with no gene match: 6. Combining the CDR3 with reference TRBV7-2 and TRBJ1-5 gives the whole variable domain GAGVSQSPSNKVTEKGKDVELRCDPISGHTALYWYRQSLGQGLEFLIYFQGNSAPDKSGLPSDRFSAERTGGSVSTLTIQRTQQEDSAVYLCASSLQGAGGQPQHFGDGTRLSIL.

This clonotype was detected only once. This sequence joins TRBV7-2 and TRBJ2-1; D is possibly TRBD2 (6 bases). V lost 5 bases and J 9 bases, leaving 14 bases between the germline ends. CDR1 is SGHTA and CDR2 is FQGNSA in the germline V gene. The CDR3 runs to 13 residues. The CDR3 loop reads CASSRRDRVEQFF. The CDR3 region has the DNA TGTGCCAGCAGCCGGCGGGACCGGGTTGAGCAGTTCTTC.

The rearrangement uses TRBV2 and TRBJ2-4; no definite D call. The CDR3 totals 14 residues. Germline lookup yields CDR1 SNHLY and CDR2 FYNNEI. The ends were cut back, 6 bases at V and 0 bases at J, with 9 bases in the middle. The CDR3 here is CASRRNLAKNIQYF. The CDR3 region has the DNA TGTGCCAGCAGGAGGAACCTAGCCAAAAACATTCAGTACTTC.

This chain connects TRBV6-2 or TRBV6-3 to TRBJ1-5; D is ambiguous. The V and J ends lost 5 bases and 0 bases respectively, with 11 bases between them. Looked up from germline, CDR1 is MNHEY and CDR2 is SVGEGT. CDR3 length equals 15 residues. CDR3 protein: CASSRTTYSNQPQHF. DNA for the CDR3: TGTGCCAGCAGTCGGACCACTTATAGCAATCAGCCCCAGCATTTT.

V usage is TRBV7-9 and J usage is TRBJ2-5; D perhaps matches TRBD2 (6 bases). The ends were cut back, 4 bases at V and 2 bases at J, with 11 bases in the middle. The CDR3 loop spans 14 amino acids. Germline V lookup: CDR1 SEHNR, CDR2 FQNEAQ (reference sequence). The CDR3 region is CASSSQRVQETQYF. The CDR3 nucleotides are TGTGCCAGCAGCTCCCAGCGGGTGCAAGAGACCCAGTACTTC.

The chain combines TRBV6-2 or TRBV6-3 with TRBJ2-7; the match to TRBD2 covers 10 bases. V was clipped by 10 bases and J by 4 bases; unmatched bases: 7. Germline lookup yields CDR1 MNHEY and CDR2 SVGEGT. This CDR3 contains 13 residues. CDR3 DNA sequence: TGTGCCACCTTGCGAGCGGGAGGGTACGAGCAGTACTTC. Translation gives CATLRAGGYEQYF.

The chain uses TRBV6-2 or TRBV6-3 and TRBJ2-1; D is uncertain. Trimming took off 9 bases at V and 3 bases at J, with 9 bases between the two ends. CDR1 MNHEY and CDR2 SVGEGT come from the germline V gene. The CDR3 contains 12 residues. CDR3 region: CASTAGYNEQFF. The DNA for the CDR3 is TGTGCCAGTACCGCCGGCTACAATGAGCAGTTCTTC.

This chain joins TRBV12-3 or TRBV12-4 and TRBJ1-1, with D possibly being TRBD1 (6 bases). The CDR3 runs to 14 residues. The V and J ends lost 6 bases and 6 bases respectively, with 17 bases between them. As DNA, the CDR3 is TGTGCCAGCAGGTGGTTACAGGGACTCCCTGAAGCTTTCTTT. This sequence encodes CASRWLQGLPEAFF.

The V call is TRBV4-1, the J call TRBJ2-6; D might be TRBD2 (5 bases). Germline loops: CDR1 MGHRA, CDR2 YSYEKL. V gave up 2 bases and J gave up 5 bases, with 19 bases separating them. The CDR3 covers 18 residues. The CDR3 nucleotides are TGCGCCAGCAGCCAAAATGCGAGGGCGAAGCCAAGGGCCAACGTCCTGACTTTC. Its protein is CASSQNARAKPRANVLTF.

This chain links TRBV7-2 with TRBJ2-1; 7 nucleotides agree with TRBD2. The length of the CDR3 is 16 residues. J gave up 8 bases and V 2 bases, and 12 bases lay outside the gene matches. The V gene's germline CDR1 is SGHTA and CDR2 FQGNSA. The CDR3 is CASSLHPSGRVDEQFF. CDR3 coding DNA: TGTGCCAGCAGCTTACATCCTAGCGGCCGCGTCGATGAGCAGTTCTTC.

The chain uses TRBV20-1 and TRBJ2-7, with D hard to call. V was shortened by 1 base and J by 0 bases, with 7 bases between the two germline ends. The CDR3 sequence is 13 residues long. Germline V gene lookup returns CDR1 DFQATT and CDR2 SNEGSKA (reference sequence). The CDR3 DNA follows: TGCAGTGCTAGAGCCAGCAGCTCCTACGAGCAGTACTTC. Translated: CSARASSSYEQYF.

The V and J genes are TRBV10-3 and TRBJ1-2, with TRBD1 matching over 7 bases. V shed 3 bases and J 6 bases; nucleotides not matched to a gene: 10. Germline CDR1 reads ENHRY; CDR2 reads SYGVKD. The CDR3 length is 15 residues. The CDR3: CAISERTQGNHGYTF. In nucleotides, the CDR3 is TGTGCCATCAGTGAACGGACACAGGGGAACCATGGCTACACCTTC.

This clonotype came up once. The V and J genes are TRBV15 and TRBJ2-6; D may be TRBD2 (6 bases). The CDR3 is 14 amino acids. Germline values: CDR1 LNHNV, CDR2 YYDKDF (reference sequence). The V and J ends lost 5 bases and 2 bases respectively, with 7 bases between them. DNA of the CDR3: TGTGCCACCAGCTCGGGGGCTGGGGCCAACGTCCTGACTTTC. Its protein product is CATSSGAGANVLTF.

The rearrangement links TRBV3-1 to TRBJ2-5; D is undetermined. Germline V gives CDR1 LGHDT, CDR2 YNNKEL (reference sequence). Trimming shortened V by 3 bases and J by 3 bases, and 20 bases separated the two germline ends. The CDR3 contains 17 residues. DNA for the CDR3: TGTGCCAGCAGCCAGGATTTCGGTTTTGCTCTAAAAGAGACCCAGTACTTC. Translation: CASSQDFGFALKETQYF.

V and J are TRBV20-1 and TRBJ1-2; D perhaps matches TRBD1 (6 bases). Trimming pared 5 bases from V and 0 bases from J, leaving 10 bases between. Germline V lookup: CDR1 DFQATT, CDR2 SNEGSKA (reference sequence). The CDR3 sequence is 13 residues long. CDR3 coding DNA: TGCAGTGCTTCAGGGGTCCCTAACTATGGCTACACCTTC. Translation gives CSASGVPNYGYTF.

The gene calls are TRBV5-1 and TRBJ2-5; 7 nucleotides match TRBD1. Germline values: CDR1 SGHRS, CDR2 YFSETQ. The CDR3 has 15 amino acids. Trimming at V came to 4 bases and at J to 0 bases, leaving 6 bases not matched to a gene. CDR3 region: CASSLGQANQETQYF. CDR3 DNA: TGCGCCAGCAGCCTAGGACAGGCCAACCAAGAGACCCAGTACTTC.

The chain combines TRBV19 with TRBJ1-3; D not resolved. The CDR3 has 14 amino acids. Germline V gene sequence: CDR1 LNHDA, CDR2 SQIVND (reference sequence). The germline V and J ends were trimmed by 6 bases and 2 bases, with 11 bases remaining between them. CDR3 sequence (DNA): TGTGCCAGTAGGATTAACTGGACTGGAAACACCATATATTTT. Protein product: CASRINWTGNTIYF.

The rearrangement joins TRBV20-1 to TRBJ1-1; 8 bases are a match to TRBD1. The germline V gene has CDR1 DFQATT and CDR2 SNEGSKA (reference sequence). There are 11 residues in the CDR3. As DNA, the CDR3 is TGCAGCAGGGGGCGACGGACTGAAGCTTTCTTT. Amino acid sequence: CSRGRRTEAFF.

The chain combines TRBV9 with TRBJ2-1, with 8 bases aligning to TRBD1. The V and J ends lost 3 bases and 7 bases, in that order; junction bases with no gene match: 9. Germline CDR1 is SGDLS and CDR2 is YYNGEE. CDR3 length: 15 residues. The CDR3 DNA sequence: TGTGCCAGCAGCGAATACAGGGGGAATTGGAATGAGCAGTTCTTC. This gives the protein CASSEYRGNWNEQFF.

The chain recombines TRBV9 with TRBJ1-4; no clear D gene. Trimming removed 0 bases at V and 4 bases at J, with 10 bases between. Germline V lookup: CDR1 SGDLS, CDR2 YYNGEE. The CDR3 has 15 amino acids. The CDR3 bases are TGTGCCAGCAGCGTAGCCGGCCAGAATAATGAAAAACTGTTTTTT. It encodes CASSVAGQNNEKLFF. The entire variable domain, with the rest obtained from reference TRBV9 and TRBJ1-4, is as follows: DSGVTQTPKHLITATGQRVTLRCSPRSGDLSVYWYQQSLDQGLQFLIQYYNGEERAKGNILERFSAQQFPDLHSELNLSSLELGDSALYFCASSVAGQNNEKLFFGSGTQLSVL.

CDR3 DNA: TGCAGTGCTAGAGATTCGGGACTAGCCACCTACGAGCAGTACTTC. This translates into CSARDSGLATYEQYF. This chain uses TRBV20-1 with TRBJ2-7; 9 bases align to TRBD2. Germline V lookup: CDR1 DFQATT, CDR2 SNEGSKA (reference sequence). V was clipped by 0 bases and J by 2 bases; unmatched bases: 5. There are 15 residues in the CDR3.

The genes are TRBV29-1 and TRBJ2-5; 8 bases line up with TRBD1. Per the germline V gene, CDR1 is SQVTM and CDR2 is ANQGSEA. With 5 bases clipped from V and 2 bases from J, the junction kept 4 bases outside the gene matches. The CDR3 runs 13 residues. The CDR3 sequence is CSVSHRGQETQYF. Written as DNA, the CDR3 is TGCAGCGTTTCCCACAGGGGGCAAGAGACCCAGTACTTC.

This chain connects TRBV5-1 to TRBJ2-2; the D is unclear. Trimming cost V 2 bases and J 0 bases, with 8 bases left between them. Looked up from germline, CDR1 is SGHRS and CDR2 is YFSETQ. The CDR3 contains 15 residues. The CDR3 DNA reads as TGCGCCAGCAGCTTTTCGGGTCCGAACACCGGGGAGCTGTTTTTT. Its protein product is CASSFSGPNTGELFF. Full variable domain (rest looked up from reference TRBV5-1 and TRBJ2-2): KAGVTQTPRYLIKTRGQQVTLSCSPISGHRSVSWYQQTPGQGLQFLFEYFSETQRNKGNFPGRFSGRQFSNSRSEMNVSTLELGDSALYLCASSFSGPNTGELFFGEGSRLTVL.

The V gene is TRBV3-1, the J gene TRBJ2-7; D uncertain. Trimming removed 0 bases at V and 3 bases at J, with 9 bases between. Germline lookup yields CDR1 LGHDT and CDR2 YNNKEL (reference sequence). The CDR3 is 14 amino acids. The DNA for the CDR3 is TGTGCCAGCAGCCAAGATGGACCCGTCTACGAGCAGTACTTC. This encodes CASSQDGPVYEQYF.

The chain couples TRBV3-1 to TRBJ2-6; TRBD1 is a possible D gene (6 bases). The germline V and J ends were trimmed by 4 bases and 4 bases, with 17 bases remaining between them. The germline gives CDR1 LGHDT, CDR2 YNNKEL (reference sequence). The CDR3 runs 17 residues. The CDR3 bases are TGTGCCAGCAGCCTCAGGGGACGGGCGACCGGGGCCAACGTCCTGACTTTC. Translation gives CASSLRGRATGANVLTF.